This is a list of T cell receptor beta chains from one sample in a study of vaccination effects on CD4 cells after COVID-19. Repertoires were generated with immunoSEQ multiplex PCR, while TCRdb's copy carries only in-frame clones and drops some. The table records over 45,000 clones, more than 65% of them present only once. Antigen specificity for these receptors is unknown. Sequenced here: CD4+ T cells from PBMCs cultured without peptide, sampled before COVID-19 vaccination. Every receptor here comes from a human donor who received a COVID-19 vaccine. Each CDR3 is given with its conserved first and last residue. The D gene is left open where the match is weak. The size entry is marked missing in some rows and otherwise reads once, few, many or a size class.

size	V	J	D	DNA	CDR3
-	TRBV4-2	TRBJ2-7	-	TGTGCCAGCAGCCTTCCTTTTGGCGGGGACTCCTACGAGCAGTACTTC	CASSLPFGGDSYEQYF
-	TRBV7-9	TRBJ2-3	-	TGTGCCAGCAGCGTTGGGGGGGATACGCAGTATTTT	CASSVGGDTQYF
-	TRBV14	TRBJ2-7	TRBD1	TGTGCCAGCAGCCCAGGGACAGGGGGAACCGAGCAGTACTTC	CASSPGTGGTEQYF
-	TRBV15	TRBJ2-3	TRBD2	TGTGCCACCAGCACGAGGATCCGGAAGCGGGGGGCTCGCACAGATACGCAGTATTTT	CATSTRIRKRGARTDTQYF
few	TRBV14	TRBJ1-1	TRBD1	TGTGCCAGCAGCCAAGATCCAGGGGGCTTAACTGAAGCTTTCTTT	CASSQDPGGLTEAFF
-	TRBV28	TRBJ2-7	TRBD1	TGTGCCAGCAGTTTCCCGGGACAGGGGGCCTACGAGCAGTACTTC	CASSFPGQGAYEQYF
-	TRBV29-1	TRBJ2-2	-	TGCAGCGTTATCCAACAGGCGGGCACCAAGGTTACCGGGGAGCTGTTTTTT	CSVIQQAGTKVTGELFF
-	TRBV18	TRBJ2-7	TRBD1	TGTGCCAGCTCAGCAGGGACAGGGCGGGACGAGCAGTACTTC	CASSAGTGRDEQYF
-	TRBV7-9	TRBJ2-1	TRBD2	TGTGCCAGCATCAAACCCGGGACTAGCGGGGGGGCCTCCCACAATGAGCAGTTCTTC	CASIKPGTSGGASHNEQFF
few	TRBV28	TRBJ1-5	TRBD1	TGTGCCAGCAAGACAGGGTCGTGGTTGTTTACCAATCAGCCCCAGCATTTT	CASKTGSWLFTNQPQHF
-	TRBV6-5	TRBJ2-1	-	TGTGCCAGCAGCCCAGGGGCGCTCTACAATGAGCAGTTCTTC	CASSPGALYNEQFF
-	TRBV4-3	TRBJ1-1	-	TGCGCCAGCAGCCTCAGTGGGGAGACTGAAGCTTTCTTT	CASSLSGETEAFF
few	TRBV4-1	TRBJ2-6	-	TGCGCCAGCAGCCAAGACCCCTCTGGGGCCAACGTCCTGACTTTC	CASSQDPSGANVLTF
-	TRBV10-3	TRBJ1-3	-	TGTGCCATCAGGACAGCATCCGGAAACACCATATATTTT	CAIRTASGNTIYF
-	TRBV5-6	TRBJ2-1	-	TGTGCCAGCAGCCGAAATTGGGGGCGGCCGTACAATGAGCAGTTCTTC	CASSRNWGRPYNEQFF
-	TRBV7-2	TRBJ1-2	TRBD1	TGTGCCAGCAGCTTAGCGGGCCCCCTGTCAGGGGGCAATGGCTACACCTTC	CASSLAGPLSGGNGYTF